The 9 T cell receptor beta chains in this list originate from one sample, sequenced in a study of OX40 agonist ivuxolimab in advanced cancers. The protocol was immunoSEQ multiplex PCR, while the TCRdb copy is restricted to in-frame clones and leaves out a portion. The data contain tens of thousands of clones, roughly four fifths of them singletons. The sequences come from CD4+ or CD8+ T cells sorted from blood, collected in a trial of the OX40 agonist ivuxolimab. The receptors stem from an adult with an advanced solid tumor such as melanoma, head and neck, liver or kidney cancer.

Concerning this clone itself: The identical CDR3 is also encoded by other nucleotide sequences in the sample. This chain joins TRBV30 and TRBJ1-3; 7 bases map to TRBD1. CDR3 length: 15 residues. The germline CDR1 and CDR2 sequences are GTSNPN and SVGIG (reference sequence). The trim removed 2 bases at V and 0 bases at J, leaving 4 bases unmatched. The chain's CDR3 is CAWSRDSGSGNTIYF. CDR3 DNA sequence: TGTGCCTGGAGTCGGGACAGTGGCTCTGGAAACACCATATATTTT.

The chain employs TRBV9 and TRBJ2-6; TRBD2 aligns across 13 bases. CDR1 is SGDLS and CDR2 is YYNGEE in the germline V gene. This CDR3 contains 20 residues. The ends lost 4 bases at V and 0 bases at J; junction bases unmatched: 10. The CDR3 region is CASSPKGGLAGSSGANVLTF. Written as DNA, the CDR3 is TGTGCCAGCAGCCCCAAGGGGGGACTAGCGGGAAGCTCTGGGGCCAACGTCCTGACTTTC. The full variable domain, in which reference TRBV9 and TRBJ2-6 provide the parts outside the CDR3, is DSGVTQTPKHLITATGQRVTLRCSPRSGDLSVYWYQQSLDQGLQFLIQYYNGEERAKGNILERFSAQQFPDLHSELNLSSLELGDSALYFCASSPKGGLAGSSGANVLTFGAGSRLTVL.

J is TRBJ2-7 and V is TRBV7-9, with no clear D. Per the germline V gene, CDR1 is SEHNR and CDR2 is FQNEAQ (reference sequence). Trimming shortened V by 0 bases and J by 1 base, and 13 bases separated the two germline ends. The CDR3 consists of 16 residues. CDR3 nucleotides: TGTGCCAGCAGCTTAGCCGGCTCGGTAGGGTCCTACGAGCAGTACTTC. Translating it yields CASSLAGSVGSYEQYF.

J is TRBJ1-1 and V is TRBV7-9; D is unclear. From germline, CDR1 is SEHNR and CDR2 FQNEAQ (reference sequence). V shed 4 bases and J shed 5 bases, with 14 bases lying between them. There are 14 residues in the CDR3. In DNA form, the CDR3 reads TGTGCCAGCAGCTCGCCGCTTTCTGGGACTGAAGCTTTCTTT. It specifies CASSSPLSGTEAFF.

This chain joins TRBV2 and TRBJ2-1, with TRBD2 matching over 10 bases. Per the germline V gene, CDR1 is SNHLY and CDR2 is FYNNEI. This CDR3 region has 13 residues. J gave up 4 bases and V 9 bases, and 3 bases lay outside the gene matches. CDR3: CARAGGPYNEQFF. CDR3 bases: TGTGCCAGAGCGGGGGGGCCTTACAATGAGCAGTTCTTC. Full variable domain (remainder filled in from reference TRBV2 and TRBJ2-1): EPEVTQTPSHQVTQMGQEVILRCVPISNHLYFYWYRQILGQKVEFLVSFYNNEISEKSEIFDDQFSVERPDGSNFTLKIRSTKLEDSAMYFCARAGGPYNEQFFGPGTRLTVL.

This chain connects TRBV28 to TRBJ1-5; TRBD1 is a possible D gene (5 bases). Germline values: CDR1 MDHEN, CDR2 SYDVKM. Trimming took 3 bases from V and 4 from J, leaving 7 bases between them. The CDR3 has 13 amino acids. The CDR3 loop reads CASSLQGNQPQHF. CDR3 bases: TGTGCCAGCAGTTTGCAGGGTAATCAGCCCCAGCATTTT.

V gene TRBV9 combines with J gene TRBJ2-1, with D possibly TRBD1 on 5 matching bases. The CDR3 contains 13 residues. V was cut by 1 base and J by 12 bases, with 14 bases left in between. Per the germline V gene, CDR1 is SGDLS and CDR2 is YYNGEE. The CDR3 reads CASSVQQTDVQFF. The DNA of the CDR3 is TGTGCCAGCAGCGTACAACAGACAGACGTGCAGTTCTTC.

The chain joins TRBV9 to TRBJ1-2, with D perhaps TRBD1 (6 bases). CDR1 SGDLS and CDR2 YYNGEE come from the germline V gene. The length of the CDR3 is 18 residues. V was clipped by 0 bases and J by 8 bases, with 26 bases between them. The CDR3 spells CASSVGQLAGEGEAGYTF. CDR3 in DNA: TGTGCCAGCAGCGTAGGTCAACTGGCAGGGGAGGGGGAGGCGGGCTACACCTTC. The whole variable domain, filled in from reference TRBV9 and TRBJ1-2, reads DSGVTQTPKHLITATGQRVTLRCSPRSGDLSVYWYQQSLDQGLQFLIQYYNGEERAKGNILERFSAQQFPDLHSELNLSSLELGDSALYFCASSVGQLAGEGEAGYTFGSGTRLTVV.

The CDR3 region has the DNA TGTGCCAGCAGCCAAGAGGTGGGCAATCAGCCCCAGCATTTT. It translates to CASSQEVGNQPQHF. The gene calls are TRBV4-2 and TRBJ1-5, with D unclear. V gave up 0 bases and J gave up 2 bases, with 5 bases separating them. Germline lookup yields CDR1 LGHNA and CDR2 YNFKEQ. The CDR3 spans 14 residues.